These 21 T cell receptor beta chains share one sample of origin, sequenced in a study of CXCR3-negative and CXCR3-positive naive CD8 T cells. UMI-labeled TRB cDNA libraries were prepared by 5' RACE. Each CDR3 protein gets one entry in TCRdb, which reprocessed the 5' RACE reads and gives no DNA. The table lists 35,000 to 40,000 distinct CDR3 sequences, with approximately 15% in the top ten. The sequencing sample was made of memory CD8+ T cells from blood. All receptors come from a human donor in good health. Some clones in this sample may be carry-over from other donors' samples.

CDR3 region: CSVVPAGGPDEQYF. The gene calls are TRBV29-1 and TRBJ2-7; lacking DNA, the TRBD2 call made by TCRdb goes unchecked. The CDR3 is 14 amino acids. Per germline, CDR1 SQVTM and CDR2 ANQGSEA.

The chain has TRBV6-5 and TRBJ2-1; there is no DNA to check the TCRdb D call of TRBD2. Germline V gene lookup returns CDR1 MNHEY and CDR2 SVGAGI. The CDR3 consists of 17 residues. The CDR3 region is CASSYYGTSGAYNEQFF.

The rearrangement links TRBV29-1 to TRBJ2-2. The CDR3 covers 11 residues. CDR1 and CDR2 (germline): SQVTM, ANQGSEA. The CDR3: CSVELIGELFF.

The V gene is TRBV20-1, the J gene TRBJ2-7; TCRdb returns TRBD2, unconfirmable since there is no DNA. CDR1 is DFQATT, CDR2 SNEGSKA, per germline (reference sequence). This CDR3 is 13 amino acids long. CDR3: CSARFPDFDEQYF.

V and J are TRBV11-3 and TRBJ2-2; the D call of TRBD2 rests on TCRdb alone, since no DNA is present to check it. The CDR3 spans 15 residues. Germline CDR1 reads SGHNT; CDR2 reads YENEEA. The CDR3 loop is CASRGRAVSTGELFF.

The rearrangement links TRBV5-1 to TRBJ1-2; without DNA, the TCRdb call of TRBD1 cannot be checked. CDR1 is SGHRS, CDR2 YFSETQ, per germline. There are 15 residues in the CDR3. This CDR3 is CASSSSGTADNGYTF.

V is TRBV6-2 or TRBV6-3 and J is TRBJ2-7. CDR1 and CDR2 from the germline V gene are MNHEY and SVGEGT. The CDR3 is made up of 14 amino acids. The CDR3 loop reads CASSYVRGGYEQYF.

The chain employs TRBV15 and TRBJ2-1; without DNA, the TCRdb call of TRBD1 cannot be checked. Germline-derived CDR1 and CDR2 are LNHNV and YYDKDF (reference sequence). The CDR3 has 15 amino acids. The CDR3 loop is CATSRDSQGWDEQFF. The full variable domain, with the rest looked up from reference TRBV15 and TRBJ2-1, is DAMVIQNPRYQVTQFGKPVTLSCSQTLNHNVMYWYQQKSSQAPKLLFHYYDKDFNNEADTPDNFQSRRPNTSFCFLDIRSPGLGDTAMYLCATSRDSQGWDEQFFGPGTRLTVL.

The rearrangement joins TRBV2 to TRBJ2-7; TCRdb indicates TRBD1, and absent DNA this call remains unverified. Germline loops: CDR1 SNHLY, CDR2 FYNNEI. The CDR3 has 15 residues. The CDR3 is CASRLNRDTSYEQYF.

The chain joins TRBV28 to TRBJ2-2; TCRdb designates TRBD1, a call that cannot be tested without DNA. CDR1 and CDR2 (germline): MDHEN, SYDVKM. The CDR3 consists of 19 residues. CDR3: CASSLSIYQGPGNTGELFF.

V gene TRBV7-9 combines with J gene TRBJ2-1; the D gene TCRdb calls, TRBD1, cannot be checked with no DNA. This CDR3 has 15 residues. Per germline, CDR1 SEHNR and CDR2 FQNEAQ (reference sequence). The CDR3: CASSHRDATYNEQFF.

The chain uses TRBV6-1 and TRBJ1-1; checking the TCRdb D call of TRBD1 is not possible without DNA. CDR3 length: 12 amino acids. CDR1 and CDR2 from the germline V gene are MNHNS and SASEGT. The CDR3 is CASWGMNTEAFF.

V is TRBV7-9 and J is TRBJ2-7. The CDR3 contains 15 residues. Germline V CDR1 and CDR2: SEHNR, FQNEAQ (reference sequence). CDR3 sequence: CASTSSGRSSYEQYF.

CDR3 loop: CASSQDSASGGAGTANEQFF. The rearrangement joins TRBV3-1 to TRBJ2-1; the D gene TCRdb calls, TRBD2, cannot be checked with no DNA. The CDR3 length is 20 residues. Germline V CDR1 and CDR2: LGHDT, YNNKEL (reference sequence).

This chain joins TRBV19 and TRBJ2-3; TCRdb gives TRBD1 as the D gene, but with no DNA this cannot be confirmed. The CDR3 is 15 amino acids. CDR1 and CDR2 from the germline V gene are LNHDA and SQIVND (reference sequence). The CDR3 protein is CASSSTEGYTRTQYF. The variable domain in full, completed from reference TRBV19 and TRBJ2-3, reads DGGITQSPKYLFRKEGQNVTLSCEQNLNHDAMYWYRQDPGQGLRLIYYSQIVNDFQKGDIAEGYSVSREKKESFPLTVTSAQKNPTAFYLCASSSTEGYTRTQYFGPGTRLTVL.

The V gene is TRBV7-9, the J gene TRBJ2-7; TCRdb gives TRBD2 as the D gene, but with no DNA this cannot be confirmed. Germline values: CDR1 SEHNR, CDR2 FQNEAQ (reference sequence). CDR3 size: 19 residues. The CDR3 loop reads CASSLSLRPPGTRIGKQYF.

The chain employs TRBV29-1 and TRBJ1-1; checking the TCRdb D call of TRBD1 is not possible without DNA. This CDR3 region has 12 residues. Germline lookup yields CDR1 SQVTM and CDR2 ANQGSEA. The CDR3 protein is CSVVGDGTEAFF.

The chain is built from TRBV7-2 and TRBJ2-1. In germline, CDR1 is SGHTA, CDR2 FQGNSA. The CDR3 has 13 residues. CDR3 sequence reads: CASSLNLRDEQFF.

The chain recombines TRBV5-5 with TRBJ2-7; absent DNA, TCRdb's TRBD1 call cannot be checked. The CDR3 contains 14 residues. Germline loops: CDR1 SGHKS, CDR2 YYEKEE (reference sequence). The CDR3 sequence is CASSLEQGGREQYF. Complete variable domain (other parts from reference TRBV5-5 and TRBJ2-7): DAGVTQSPTHLIKTRGQQVTLRCSPISGHKSVSWYQQVLGQGPQFIFQYYEKEERGRGNFPDRFSARQFPNYSSELNVNALLLGDSALYLCASSLEQGGREQYFGPGTRLTVT.

CDR3 residues: CASSLGQGNEQFF. V usage is TRBV7-7 and J usage is TRBJ2-1; absent DNA, TCRdb's TRBD1 call cannot be checked. This CDR3 comprises 13 residues. The V gene's germline CDR1 is SSHAT and CDR2 FNYEAQ (reference sequence).

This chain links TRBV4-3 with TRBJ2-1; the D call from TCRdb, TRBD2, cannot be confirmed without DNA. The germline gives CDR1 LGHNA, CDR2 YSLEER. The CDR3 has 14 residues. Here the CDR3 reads CASSQSLRDNEQFF.